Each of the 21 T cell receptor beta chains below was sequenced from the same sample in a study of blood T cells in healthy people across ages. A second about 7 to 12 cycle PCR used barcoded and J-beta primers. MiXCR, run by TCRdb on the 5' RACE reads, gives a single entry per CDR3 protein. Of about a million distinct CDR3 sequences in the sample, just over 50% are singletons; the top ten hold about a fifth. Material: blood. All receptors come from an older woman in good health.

The CDR3, as DNA: TGTGCCACCAGTGATTTAGCCCCCAGCACCGGGGAGCTGTTTTTT. Its protein product is CATSDLAPSTGELFF. The chain has TRBV24-1 and TRBJ2-2; D gene ambiguous. Germline CDR1 KGHDR, CDR2 SFDVKD. The CDR3 totals 15 residues. V was cut by 1 base and J by 4 bases, with 9 bases left in between.

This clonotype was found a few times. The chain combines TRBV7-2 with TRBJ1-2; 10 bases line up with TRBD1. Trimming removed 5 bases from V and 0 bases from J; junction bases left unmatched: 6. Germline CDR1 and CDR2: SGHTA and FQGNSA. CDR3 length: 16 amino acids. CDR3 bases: TGTGCCAGCAGCAACCGGGACAGGGGCGCTAACTATGGCTACACCTTC. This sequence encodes CASSNRDRGANYGYTF.

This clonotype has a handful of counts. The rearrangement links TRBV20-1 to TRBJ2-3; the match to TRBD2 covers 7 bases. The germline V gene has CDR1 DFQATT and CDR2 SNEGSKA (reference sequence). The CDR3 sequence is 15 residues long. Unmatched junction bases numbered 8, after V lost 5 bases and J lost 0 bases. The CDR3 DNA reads TGCAGTGCTCCCCCGGGTAGCGGGAGCACAGATACGCAGTATTTT. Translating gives CSAPPGSGSTDTQYF.

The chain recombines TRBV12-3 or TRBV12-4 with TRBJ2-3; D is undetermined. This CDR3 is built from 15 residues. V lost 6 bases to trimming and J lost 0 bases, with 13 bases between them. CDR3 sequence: CASSGPGRSTDTQYF. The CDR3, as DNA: TGTGCCAGCAGCGGGCCGGGCCGGAGCACAGATACGCAGTATTTT.

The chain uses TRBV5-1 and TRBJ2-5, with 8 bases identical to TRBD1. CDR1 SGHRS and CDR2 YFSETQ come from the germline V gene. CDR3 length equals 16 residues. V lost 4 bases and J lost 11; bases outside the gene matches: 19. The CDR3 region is CASSPDRDRLLREQYF. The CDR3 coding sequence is TGCGCCAGCAGCCCGGACCGGGACAGGTTACTACGGGAGCAGTACTTC.

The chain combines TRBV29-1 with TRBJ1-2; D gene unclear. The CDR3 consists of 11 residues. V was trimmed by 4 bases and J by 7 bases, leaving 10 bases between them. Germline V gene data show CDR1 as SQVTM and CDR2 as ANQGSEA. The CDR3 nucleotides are TGCAGCGTTGTAGAGGAGTCTGGCTACACCTTC. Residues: CSVVEESGYTF.

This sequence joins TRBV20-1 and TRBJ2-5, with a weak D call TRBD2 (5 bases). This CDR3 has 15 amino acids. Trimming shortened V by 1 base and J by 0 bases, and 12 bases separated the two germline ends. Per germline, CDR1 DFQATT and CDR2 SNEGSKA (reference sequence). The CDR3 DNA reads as TGCAGTGCTAGAGTTGGACTCCTGTACCAAGAGACCCAGTACTTC. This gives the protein CSARVGLLYQETQYF.

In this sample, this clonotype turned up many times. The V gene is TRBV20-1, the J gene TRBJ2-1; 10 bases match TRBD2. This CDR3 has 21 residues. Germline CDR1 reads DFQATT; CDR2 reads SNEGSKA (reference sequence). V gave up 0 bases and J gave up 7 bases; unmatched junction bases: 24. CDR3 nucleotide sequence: TGCAGTGCTAGAGATCTTTTCCAAAATCTAGCGGGAGACATGGGAGGTAATGAGCAGTTCTTC. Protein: CSARDLFQNLAGDMGGNEQFF.

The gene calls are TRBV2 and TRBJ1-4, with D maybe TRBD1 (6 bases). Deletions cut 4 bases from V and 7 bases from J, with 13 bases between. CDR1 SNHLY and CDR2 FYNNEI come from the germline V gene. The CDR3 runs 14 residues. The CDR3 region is CASSVGGAVEKLFF. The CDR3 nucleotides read TGTGCCAGCAGTGTCGGGGGCGCAGTTGAAAAACTGTTTTTT.

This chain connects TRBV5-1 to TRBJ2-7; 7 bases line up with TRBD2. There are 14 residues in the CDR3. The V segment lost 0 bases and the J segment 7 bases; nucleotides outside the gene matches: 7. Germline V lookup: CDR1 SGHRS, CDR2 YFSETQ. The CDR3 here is CASSLGAGVGEQYF. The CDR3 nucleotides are TGCGCCAGCAGCTTGGGGGCGGGAGTTGGTGAGCAGTACTTC.

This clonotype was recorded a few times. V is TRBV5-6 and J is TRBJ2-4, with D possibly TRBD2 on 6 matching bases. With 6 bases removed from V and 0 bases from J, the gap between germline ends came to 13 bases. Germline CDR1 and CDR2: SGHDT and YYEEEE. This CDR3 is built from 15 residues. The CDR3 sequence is CASKPGEAAKNIQYF. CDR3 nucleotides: TGTGCCAGCAAACCGGGGGAGGCAGCCAAAAACATTCAGTACTTC.

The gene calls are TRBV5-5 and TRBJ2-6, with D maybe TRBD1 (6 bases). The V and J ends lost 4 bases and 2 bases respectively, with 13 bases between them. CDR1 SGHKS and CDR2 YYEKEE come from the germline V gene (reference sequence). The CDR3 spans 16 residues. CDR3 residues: CASSTSGVPGANVLTF. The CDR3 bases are TGTGCCAGCAGCACATCAGGGGTCCCTGGGGCCAACGTCCTGACTTTC.

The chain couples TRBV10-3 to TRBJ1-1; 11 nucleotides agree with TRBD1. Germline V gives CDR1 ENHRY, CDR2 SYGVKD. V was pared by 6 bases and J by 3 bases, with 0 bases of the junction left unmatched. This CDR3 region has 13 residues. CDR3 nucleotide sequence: TGTGCCATCAGGGGACAGGGGGACACTGAAGCTTTCTTT. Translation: CAIRGQGDTEAFF.

CDR3 nucleotides: TGTGCCAGCAGCAACGGGACAGGGAGCTACAATGAGCAGTTCTTC. Amino acid sequence: CASSNGTGSYNEQFF. The chain has TRBV7-6 and TRBJ2-1; 9 nucleotides match TRBD1. J was trimmed by 3 bases and V by 5 bases; bases with no gene match: 5. Germline V gene data show CDR1 as SGHVS and CDR2 as FNYEAQ. The CDR3 contains 15 residues.

As DNA, the CDR3 is TGCAGCGTTGAAGTAGAGGGCAGGGACGTCTACGAGCAGTACTTC. It encodes CSVEVEGRDVYEQYF. J is TRBJ2-7 and V is TRBV29-1, with D perhaps being TRBD1 or TRBD2 (5 bases each). V lost 1 base to trimming and J lost 3 bases, with 16 bases between them. The CDR3 is 15 amino acids. Germline CDR1 reads SQVTM; CDR2 reads ANQGSEA.

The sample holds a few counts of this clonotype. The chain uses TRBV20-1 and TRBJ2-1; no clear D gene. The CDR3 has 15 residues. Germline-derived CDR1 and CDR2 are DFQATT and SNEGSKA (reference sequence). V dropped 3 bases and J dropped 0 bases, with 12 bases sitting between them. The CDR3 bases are TGCAGTGCTAGTGTATCCAGCAGCTCCTACAATGAGCAGTTCTTC. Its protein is CSASVSSSSYNEQFF.

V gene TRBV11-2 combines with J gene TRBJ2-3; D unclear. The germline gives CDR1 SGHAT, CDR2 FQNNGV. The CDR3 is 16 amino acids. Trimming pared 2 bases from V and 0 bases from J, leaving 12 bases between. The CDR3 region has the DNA TGTGCCAGCAGCTTAACGCTAACGGAGAGCACAGATACGCAGTATTTT. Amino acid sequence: CASSLTLTESTDTQYF.

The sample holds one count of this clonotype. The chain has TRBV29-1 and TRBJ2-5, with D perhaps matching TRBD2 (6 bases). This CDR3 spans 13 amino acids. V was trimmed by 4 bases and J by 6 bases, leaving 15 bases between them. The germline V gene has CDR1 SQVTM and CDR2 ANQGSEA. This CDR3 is CSVVAMRGQTQYF. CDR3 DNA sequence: TGCAGCGTTGTTGCCATGCGGGGACAGACCCAGTACTTC.

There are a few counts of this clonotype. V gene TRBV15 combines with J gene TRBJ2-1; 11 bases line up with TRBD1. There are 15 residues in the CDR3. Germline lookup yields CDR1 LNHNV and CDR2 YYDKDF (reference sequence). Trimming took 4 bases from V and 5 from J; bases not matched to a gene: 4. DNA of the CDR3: TGTGCCACCAGCACTTGGGACAGGGGGGACAATGAGCAGTTCTTC. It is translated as CATSTWDRGDNEQFF.

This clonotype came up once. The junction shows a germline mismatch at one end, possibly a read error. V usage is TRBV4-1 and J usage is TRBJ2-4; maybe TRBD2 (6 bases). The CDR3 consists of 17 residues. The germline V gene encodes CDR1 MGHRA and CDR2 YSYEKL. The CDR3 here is CVSSQDAGGIAKNIQYF. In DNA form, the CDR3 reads TGCGTCAGCAGCCAAGATGCGGGCGGGATAGCCAAAAACATTCAGTACTTC.

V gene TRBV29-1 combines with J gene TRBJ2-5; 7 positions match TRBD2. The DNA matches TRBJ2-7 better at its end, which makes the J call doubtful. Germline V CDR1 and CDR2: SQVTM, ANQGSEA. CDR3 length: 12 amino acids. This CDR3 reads CSASGGRREQYF. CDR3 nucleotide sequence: TGCAGCGCGTCGGGGGGTAGGCGCGAGCAGTACTTC.